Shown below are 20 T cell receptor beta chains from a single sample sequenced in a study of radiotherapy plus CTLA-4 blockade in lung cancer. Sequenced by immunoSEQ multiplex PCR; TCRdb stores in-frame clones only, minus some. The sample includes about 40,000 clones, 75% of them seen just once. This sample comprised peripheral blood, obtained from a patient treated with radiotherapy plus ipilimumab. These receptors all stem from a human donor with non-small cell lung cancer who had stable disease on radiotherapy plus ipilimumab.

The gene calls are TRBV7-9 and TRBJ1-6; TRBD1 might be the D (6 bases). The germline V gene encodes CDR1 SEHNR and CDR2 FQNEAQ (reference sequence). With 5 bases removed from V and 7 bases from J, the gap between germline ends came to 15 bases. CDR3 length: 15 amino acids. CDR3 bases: TGTGCCAGCAGCCCGGGCAGGGGCAACAATTCACCCCTCCACTTT. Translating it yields CASSPGRGNNSPLHF.

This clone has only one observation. The CDR3 spells CASSHQVYEQYF. The CDR3, as DNA: TGCGCCAGCAGCCACCAGGTGTACGAGCAGTACTTC. This chain uses TRBV10-2 with TRBJ2-7; D not certain. The V gene's germline CDR1 is WSHSY and CDR2 SAAADI. Trimming removed 6 bases at V and 4 bases at J, with 10 bases between. This CDR3 spans 12 amino acids.

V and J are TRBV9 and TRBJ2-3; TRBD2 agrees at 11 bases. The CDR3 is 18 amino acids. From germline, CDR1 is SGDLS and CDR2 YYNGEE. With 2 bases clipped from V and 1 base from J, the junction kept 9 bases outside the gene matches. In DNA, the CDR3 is TGTGCCAGCAGCGTGCTAGCGGGGGGACTCCCAGGCACAGATACGCAGTATTTT. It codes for CASSVLAGGLPGTDTQYF.

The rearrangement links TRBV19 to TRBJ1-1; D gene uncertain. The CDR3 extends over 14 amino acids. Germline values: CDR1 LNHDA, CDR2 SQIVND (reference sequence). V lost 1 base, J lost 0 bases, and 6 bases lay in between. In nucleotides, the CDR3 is TGTGCCAGTAGTATAGGACGGGTGAACACTGAAGCTTTCTTT. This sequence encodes CASSIGRVNTEAFF.

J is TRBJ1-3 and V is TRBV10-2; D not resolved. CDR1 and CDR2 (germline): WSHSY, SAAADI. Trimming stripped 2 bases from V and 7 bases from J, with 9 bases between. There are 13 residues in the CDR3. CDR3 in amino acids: CASSEGTGNTIYF. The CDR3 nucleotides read TGCGCCAGCAGTGAGGGTACGGGGAACACCATATATTTT.

As DNA, the CDR3 is TGCGCCAGCAGTGAGACGACAGGGGTGGGCACCGGGGAGCTGTTTTTT. It is translated as CASSETTGVGTGELFF. The chain links TRBV10-2 to TRBJ2-2; the match to TRBD1 covers 8 bases. This CDR3 is built from 16 residues. The germline gives CDR1 WSHSY, CDR2 SAAADI. Losses at the gene ends were 2 bases for V and 4 bases for J; bases not matched to a gene: 6.

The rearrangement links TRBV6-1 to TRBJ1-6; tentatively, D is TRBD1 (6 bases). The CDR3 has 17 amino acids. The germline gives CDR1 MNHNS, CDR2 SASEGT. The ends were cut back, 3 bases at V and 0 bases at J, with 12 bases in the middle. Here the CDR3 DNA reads TGTGCCAGCAGTGAGGGACATACGCTCTCCTATAATTCACCCCTCCACTTT. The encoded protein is CASSEGHTLSYNSPLHF.

In DNA, the CDR3 is TGTGCCAGCAGCGCATGGGGCCCTGAAGCTTTCTTT. Amino acid sequence: CASSAWGPEAFF. This chain uses TRBV7-2 with TRBJ1-1, with D maybe TRBD1 (5 bases). CDR1 and CDR2 (germline): SGHTA, FQGNSA. The CDR3 loop spans 12 amino acids. Deletions cut 5 bases from V and 6 bases from J, with 10 bases between.

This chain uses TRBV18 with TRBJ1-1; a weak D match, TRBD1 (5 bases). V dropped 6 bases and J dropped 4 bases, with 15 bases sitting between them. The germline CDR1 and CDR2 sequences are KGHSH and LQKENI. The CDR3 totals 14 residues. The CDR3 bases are TGTGCCAGCTCCCGGGGGTCGGGGGGCACTGAAGCTTTCTTT. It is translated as CASSRGSGGTEAFF.

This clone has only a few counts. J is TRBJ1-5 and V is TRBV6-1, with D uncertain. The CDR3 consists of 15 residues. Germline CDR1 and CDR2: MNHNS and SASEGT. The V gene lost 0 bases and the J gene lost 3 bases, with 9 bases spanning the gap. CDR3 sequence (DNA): TGTGCCAGCAGTGAAGCTTCGGGAGTCAATCAGCCCCAGCATTTT. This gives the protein CASSEASGVNQPQHF.

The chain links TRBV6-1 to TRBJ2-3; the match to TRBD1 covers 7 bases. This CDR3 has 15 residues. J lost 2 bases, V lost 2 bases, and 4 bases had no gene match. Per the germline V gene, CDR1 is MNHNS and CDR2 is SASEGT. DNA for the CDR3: TGTGCCAGCAGTGAATGGACAGGATACACAGATACGCAGTATTTT. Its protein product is CASSEWTGYTDTQYF.

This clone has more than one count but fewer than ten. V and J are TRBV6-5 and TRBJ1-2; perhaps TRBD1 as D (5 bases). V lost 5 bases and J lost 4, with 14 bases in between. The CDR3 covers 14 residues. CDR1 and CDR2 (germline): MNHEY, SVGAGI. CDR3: CASSPSGSLYGYTF. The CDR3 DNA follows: TGTGCCAGCAGTCCCTCAGGGTCTCTCTATGGCTACACCTTC.

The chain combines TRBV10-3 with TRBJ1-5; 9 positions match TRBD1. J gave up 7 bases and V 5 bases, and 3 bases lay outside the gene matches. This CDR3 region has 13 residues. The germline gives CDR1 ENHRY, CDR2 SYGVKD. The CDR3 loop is CAISPQGAQPQHF. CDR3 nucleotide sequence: TGTGCCATCAGTCCACAGGGGGCACAGCCCCAGCATTTT.

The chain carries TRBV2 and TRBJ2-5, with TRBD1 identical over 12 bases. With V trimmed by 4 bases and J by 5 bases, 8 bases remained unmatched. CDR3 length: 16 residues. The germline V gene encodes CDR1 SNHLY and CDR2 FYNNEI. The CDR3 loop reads CASSAGQGAISETQYF. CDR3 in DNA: TGTGCCAGCAGTGCGGGACAGGGGGCAATATCGGAGACCCAGTACTTC.

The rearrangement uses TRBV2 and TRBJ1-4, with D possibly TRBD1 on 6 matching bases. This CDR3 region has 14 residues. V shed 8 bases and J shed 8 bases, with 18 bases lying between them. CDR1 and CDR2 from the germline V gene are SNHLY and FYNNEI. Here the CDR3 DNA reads TGTGCCAGCGGGGTTATAACAGGGTCGGAAAAACTGTTTTTT. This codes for CASGVITGSEKLFF.

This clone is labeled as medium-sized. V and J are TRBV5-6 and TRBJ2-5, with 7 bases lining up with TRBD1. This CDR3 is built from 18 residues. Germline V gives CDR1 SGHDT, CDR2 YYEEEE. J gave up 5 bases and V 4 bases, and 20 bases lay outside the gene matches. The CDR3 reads CASSPRQGRVGHRETQYF. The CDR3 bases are TGTGCCAGCAGCCCGAGACAGGGAAGGGTGGGGCACCGGGAGACCCAGTACTTC.

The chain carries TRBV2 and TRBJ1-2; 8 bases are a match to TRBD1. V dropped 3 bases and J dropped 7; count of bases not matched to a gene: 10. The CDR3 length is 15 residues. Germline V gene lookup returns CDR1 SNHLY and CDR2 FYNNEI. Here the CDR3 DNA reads TGTGCCAGCAGTGAGGATCAGGGGGCGATAGGTGGCTACACCTTC. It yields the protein CASSEDQGAIGGYTF.

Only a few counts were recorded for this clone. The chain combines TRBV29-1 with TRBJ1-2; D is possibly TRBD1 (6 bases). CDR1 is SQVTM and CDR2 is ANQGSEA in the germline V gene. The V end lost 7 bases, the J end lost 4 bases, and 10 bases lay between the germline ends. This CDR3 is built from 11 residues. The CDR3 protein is CSAATGYGYTF. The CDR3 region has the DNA TGCAGCGCCGCGACAGGCTATGGCTACACCTTC. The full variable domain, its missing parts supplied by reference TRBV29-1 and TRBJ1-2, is SAVISQKPSRDICQRGTSLTIQCQVDSQVTMMFWYRQQPGQSLTLIATANQGSEATYESGFVIDKFPISRPNLTFSTLTVSNMSPEDSSIYLCSAATGYGYTFGSGTRLTVV.

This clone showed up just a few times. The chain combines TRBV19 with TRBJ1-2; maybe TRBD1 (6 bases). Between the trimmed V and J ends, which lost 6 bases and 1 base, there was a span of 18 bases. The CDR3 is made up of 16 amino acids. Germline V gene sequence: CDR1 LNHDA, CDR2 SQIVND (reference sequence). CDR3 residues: CASRSPAGASNYGYTF. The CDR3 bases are TGTGCCAGTAGATCCCCGGCAGGGGCGAGTAACTATGGCTACACCTTC.

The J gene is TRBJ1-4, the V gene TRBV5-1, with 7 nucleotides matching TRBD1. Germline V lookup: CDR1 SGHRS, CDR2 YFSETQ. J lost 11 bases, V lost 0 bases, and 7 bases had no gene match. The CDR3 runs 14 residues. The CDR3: CASSLVYRGSKLFF. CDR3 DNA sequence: TGCGCCAGCAGCTTGGTTTACAGGGGTTCGAAACTGTTTTTT.